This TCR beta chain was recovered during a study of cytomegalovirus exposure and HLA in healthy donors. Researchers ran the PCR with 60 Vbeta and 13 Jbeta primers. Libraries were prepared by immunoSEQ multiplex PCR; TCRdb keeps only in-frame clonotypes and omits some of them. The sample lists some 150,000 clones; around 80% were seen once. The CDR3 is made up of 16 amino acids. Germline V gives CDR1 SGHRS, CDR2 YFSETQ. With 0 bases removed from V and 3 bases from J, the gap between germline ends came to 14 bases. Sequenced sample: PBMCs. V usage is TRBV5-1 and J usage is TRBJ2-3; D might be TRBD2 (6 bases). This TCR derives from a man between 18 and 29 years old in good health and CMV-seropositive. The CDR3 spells CASSLGPAGGTDTQYF. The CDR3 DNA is TGCGCCAGCAGCTTGGGCCCAGCCGGGGGTACAGATACGCAGTATTTT.